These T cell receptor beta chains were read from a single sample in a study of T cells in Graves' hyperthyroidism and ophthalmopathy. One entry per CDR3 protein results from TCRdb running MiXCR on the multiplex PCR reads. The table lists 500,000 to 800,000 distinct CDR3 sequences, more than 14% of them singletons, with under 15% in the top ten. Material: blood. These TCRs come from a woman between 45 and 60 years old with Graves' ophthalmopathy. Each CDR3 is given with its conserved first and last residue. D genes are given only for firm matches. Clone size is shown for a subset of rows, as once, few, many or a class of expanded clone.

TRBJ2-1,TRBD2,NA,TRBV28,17,CASSLPTSGSSYNEQFF,TGTGCCAGCAGTTTACCGACTAGCGGAAGCTCCTACAATGAGCAGTTCTTC
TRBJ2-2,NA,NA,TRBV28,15,CASSFGQAPTGELFF,TGTGCCAGCAGTTTTGGCCAAGCGCCGACCGGGGAGCTGTTTTTT
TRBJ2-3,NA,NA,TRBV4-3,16,CASSQGPVSSTDTQYF,TGCGCCAGCAGCCAAGGGCCTGTCTCTAGCACAGATACGCAGTATTTT
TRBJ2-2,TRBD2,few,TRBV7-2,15,CASTPPLAHTGELFF,TGTGCCAGCACTCCTCCACTAGCGCACACCGGGGAGCTGTTTTTT
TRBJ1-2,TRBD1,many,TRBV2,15,CASRIAGTGGVGYTF,TGTGCCAGCAGAATAGCCGGGACAGGGGGCGTTGGCTACACCTTC
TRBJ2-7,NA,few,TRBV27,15,CASRESGDIRYEQYF,TGTGCCAGCAGGGAGAGCGGGGACATTCGCTACGAGCAGTACTTC
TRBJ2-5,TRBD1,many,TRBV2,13,CASSTGVDVTQYF,TGTGCCAGCAGTACAGGGGTTGACGTGACCCAGTACTTC
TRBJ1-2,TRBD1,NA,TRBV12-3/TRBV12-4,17,CASSPGDRGRFGYGYTF,TGTGCCAGCAGCCCCGGGGACAGGGGGCGTTTCGGCTATGGCTACACCTTC
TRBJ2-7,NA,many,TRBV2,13,CASTRVGSYEQYF,TGTGCCAGCACCAGGGTAGGGTCCTACGAGCAGTACTTC
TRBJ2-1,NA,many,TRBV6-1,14,CASSRASSYNEQFF,TGTGCCAGCAGTCGGGCTAGCTCCTACAATGAGCAGTTCTTC
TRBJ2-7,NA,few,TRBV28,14,CASSSHGPLEEQYF,TGTGCCAGCAGTTCCCATGGCCCTCTTGAGGAGCAGTACTTC
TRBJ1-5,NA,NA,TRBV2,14,CASSEGQGDQPQHF,TGTGCCAGCAGTGAAGGGCAGGGTGATCAGCCCCAGCATTTT
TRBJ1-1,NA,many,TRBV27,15,CASHSFGEPNTEAFF,TGTGCCAGCCATTCTTTCGGGGAGCCGAACACTGAAGCTTTCTTT